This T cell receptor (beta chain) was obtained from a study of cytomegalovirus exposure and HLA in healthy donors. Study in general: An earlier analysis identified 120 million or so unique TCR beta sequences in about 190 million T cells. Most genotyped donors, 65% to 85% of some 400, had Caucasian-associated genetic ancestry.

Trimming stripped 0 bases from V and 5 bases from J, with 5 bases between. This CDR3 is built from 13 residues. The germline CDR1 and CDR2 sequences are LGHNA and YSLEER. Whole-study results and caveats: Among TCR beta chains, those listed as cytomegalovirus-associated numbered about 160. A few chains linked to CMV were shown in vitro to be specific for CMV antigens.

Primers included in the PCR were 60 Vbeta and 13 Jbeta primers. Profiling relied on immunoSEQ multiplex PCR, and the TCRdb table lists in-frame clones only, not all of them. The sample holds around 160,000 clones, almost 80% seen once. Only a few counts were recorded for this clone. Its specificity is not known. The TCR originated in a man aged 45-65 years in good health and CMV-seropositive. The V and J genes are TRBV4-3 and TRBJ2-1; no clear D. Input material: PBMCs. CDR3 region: CASSQELHNEQFF. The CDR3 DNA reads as TGCGCCAGCAGCCAAGAACTCCACAATGAGCAGTTCTTC.